Following are 4 T cell receptor beta chains from one sample sequenced in a study of T cell responses to AZD1222 COVID-19 vaccine. The assay was immunoSEQ multiplex PCR, and TCRdb's table has in-frame clones only and misses some. The sample yields over 85,000 clones, 90% to 95% seen once. The sample in question was peripheral blood, obtained on day 0 of AZD1222 vaccination. These receptors were obtained from an adult in good health.

V is TRBV3-1 (or the pseudogene TRBV3-2) and J is TRBJ1-2; D unclear. The germline CDR1 and CDR2 sequences are LGHDT and YNNKEL (reference sequence). V shed 2 bases and J shed 0 bases, with 13 bases lying between them. This CDR3 is 16 amino acids long. The chain's CDR3 is CASSQMGAGANYGYTF. In DNA, the CDR3 is TGTGCCAGCAGCCAAATGGGCGCAGGAGCTAACTATGGCTACACCTTC.

This clone was detected once. The chain joins TRBV29-1 to TRBJ2-3, with 8 nucleotides matching TRBD2. The germline gives CDR1 SQVTM, CDR2 ANQGSEA. The CDR3 loop spans 16 amino acids. V lost 1 base to trimming and J lost 0 bases; unmatched junction nucleotides: 6. In DNA form, the CDR3 reads TGCAGCGTTGAAGCCGCCGTAGCGGGGAGCACAGATACGCAGTATTTT. The encoded protein is CSVEAAVAGSTDTQYF.

The genes are TRBV4-1 and TRBJ2-2; D is possibly TRBD1 (5 bases). Trimming stripped 4 bases from V and 1 base from J, with 7 bases between. Germline values: CDR1 MGHRA, CDR2 YSYEKL. The CDR3 extends over 14 amino acids. CDR3 residues: CASSRQMNTGELFF. CDR3 nucleotide sequence: TGCGCCAGCAGCCGACAGATGAACACCGGGGAGCTGTTTTTT.

This clone was detected only once. The rearrangement uses TRBV10-3 and TRBJ1-3, with D perhaps TRBD1 (5 bases). From germline, CDR1 is ENHRY and CDR2 SYGVKD. V shed 7 bases and J shed 0 bases, with 13 bases lying between them. The CDR3 has 15 amino acids. The CDR3 DNA follows: TGTGCCATCACACGTGACAGTTCCTCTGGAAACACCATATATTTT. Translation gives CAITRDSSSGNTIYF.